The clone carrying this T cell receptor (beta chain) appeared a few times. What it binds is not known. These data are taken from a study of T-cell reconstitution after alpha-beta-depleted transplantation in children. Researchers prepared the TCRbeta library using unique molecular identifiers, the study reports. TCRdb re-called the PCR reads through MiXCR, storing one row per CDR3 protein. The sample holds about 980,000 distinct CDR3 sequences; about 29% are singletons and the top ten take 25% to 35%. Study-wide findings and caveats: T-cell counts and diversity at one year post-transplant came mainly from newly produced T cells. The origin of alpha-beta T cells about two months after transplant was reportedly several hundred expanded graft clones.

The source was PBMCs, mostly from graft donor cells, collected 360 days after TCRalphabeta/CD19-depleted stem cell transplant. The receptor comes from a boy under two years old who had a stem cell transplant for SCID, so the T cells may come from the graft donor.

DNA of the CDR3: TGCAGTGCTAGAGATCCCAAATTAGCGGGGGGAGTTCGGTACGAGCAGTACTTC. Translation gives CSARDPKLAGGVRYEQYF. V is TRBV20-1 and J is TRBJ2-7; TRBD2 matches 10 bases. After removal of 0 bases from V and 4 bases from J, the junction contained 15 bases not matched to a gene. The V gene's germline CDR1 is DFQATT and CDR2 SNEGSKA (reference sequence). There are 18 residues in the CDR3.